This entry lists 29 T cell receptor beta chains sequenced from one sample in a study of T cells in Graves' hyperthyroidism and ophthalmopathy. TCR beta CDR3 regions were amplified from RNA. The primer set for the first-round RT-PCR of the TCR CDR3 was HTBI. TCRdb independently ran MiXCR on the multiplex PCR reads; one entry per CDR3 protein. The data hold approximately 400,000 distinct CDR3 sequences, with 15% to 18% observed a single time. The sequencing input was blood. Source of these receptors: a woman aged 18-35 years with Graves' hyperthyroidism.

This clonotype was counted ten times or more. The J gene is TRBJ1-2, the V gene TRBV27, with D possibly being TRBD1 (5 bases). The CDR3 is 15 amino acids. From germline, CDR1 is MNHEY and CDR2 SMNVEV (reference sequence). V was shortened by 5 bases and J by 4 bases, with 17 bases between the two germline ends. CDR3 bases: TGTGCCAGCAGTCCCCTACCTGGGCAGGGCTATGGCTACACCTTC. Encoded protein: CASSPLPGQGYGYTF.

The chain links TRBV12-3 or TRBV12-4 to TRBJ1-1; the D gene is possibly TRBD1 (5 bases). The V end was cut by 7 bases, the J end by 0 bases, with 15 bases between. This CDR3 region has 15 residues. The CDR3 loop reads CASTFESGLNTEAFF. CDR3 sequence (DNA): TGTGCCAGCACCTTTGAATCAGGGTTGAACACTGAAGCTTTCTTT.

The gene calls are TRBV6-1 and TRBJ1-1; TRBD1 matches at 7 bases. This CDR3 spans 13 amino acids. With V trimmed by 5 bases and J by 4 bases, 4 bases remained unmatched. In germline, CDR1 is MNHNS, CDR2 SASEGT. CDR3 nucleotides: TGTGCCAGCAGTAAAACAGGGGCCACTGAAGCTTTCTTT. Its protein product is CASSKTGATEAFF.

This clonotype was found a few times. The chain joins TRBV24-1 to TRBJ2-3, with TRBD2 matching 13 bases. V lost 7 bases to trimming and J lost 1 base; unmatched junction nucleotides: 1. The CDR3 has 15 amino acids. CDR1 is KGHDR and CDR2 is SFDVKD in the germline V gene. The chain's CDR3 is CATRGLAGGTDTQYF. CDR3 sequence (DNA): TGTGCCACCAGAGGACTAGCGGGGGGCACAGATACGCAGTATTTT.

Turning to this clonotype: With a much larger clone just one base away, this may be a read error. The V and J genes are TRBV10-3 and TRBJ2-7; D is undetermined. The germline gives CDR1 ENHRY, CDR2 SYGVKD. CDR3 length: 16 residues. V gave up 2 bases and J gave up 0 bases, with 14 bases separating them. The CDR3 DNA reads as TGTGCCATCAGTGAGCCAGGCACATATTCCTCCTACGAGCAGTACTTC. Translated: CAISEPGTYSSYEQYF.

The chain recombines TRBV24-1 with TRBJ2-2; TRBD2 aligns across 7 bases. The CDR3 is 15 amino acids. The V gene end was trimmed by 5 bases and the J gene end by 5 bases; junction bases not matched to a gene: 7. Germline assignment: CDR1 KGHDR and CDR2 SFDVKD. CDR3 sequence: CATSGPGLQTGELFF. The CDR3 bases are TGTGCCACCAGTGGCCCGGGACTACAGACCGGGGAGCTGTTTTTT.

This clonotype was picked up many times. The chain links TRBV7-9 to TRBJ2-1, with 10 positions matching TRBD2. Germline V gene sequence: CDR1 SEHNR, CDR2 FQNEAQ (reference sequence). J was trimmed by 4 bases and V by 4 bases; bases with no gene match: 7. CDR3 length equals 16 residues. In DNA form, the CDR3 reads TGTGCCAGCAGCTCAGTACTAGCGGGGCTATACAATGAGCAGTTCTTC. Its protein is CASSSVLAGLYNEQFF.

This clonotype was counted only a few times. The V and J genes are TRBV19 and TRBJ2-3, with D possibly being TRBD1 (5 bases). The CDR3 extends over 15 amino acids. In germline, CDR1 is LNHDA, CDR2 SQIVND (reference sequence). Trimming removed 2 bases at V and 0 bases at J, with 9 bases between. CDR3 DNA: TGTGCCAGTAGTATAACCAGGGCTAGCACAGATACGCAGTATTTT. Its translation: CASSITRASTDTQYF.

This clonotype has ten or more counts. The J gene is TRBJ2-5, the V gene TRBV5-1; D may match TRBD1 or TRBD2 (5 bases each). Germline V gene lookup returns CDR1 SGHRS and CDR2 YFSETQ. The ends were cut back, 3 bases at V and 4 bases at J, with 16 bases in the middle. CDR3 length: 15 amino acids. The CDR3 nucleotides are TGCGCCAGCAGCTCCAGGGACCCTCGGCTAGAGACCCAGTACTTC. Amino acid sequence: CASSSRDPRLETQYF.

This clonotype was seen ten or more times. The chain employs TRBV13 and TRBJ2-7, with D uncertain. Germline-derived CDR1 and CDR2 are PRHDT and FYEKMQ (reference sequence). This CDR3 has 13 residues. The V gene lost 6 bases and the J gene lost 6 bases, with 15 bases spanning the gap. CDR3 nucleotides: TGTGCCAGCAGTATCCAAGGACGCAGCGAGCAGTACTTC. Its protein product is CASSIQGRSEQYF.

This clonotype was detected many times. V usage is TRBV2 and J usage is TRBJ1-1; a weak D match, TRBD1 (5 bases). CDR1 is SNHLY and CDR2 is FYNNEI in the germline V gene. Between the trimmed V and J ends, which lost 1 base and 6 bases, there was a span of 12 bases. This CDR3 comprises 14 residues. CDR3 nucleotide sequence: TGTGCCAGCAGTGAAGGACAGTGGGCTCCTGAAGCTTTCTTT. Its translation is CASSEGQWAPEAFF. The complete variable domain, with remaining parts taken from reference TRBV2 and TRBJ1-1, reads EPEVTQTPSHQVTQMGQEVILRCVPISNHLYFYWYRQILGQKVEFLVSFYNNEISEKSEIFDDQFSVERPDGSNFTLKIRSTKLEDSAMYFCASSEGQWAPEAFFGQGTRLTVV.

The chain links TRBV6-5 to TRBJ2-7; D perhaps matches TRBD2 (5 bases). V lost 6 bases, J lost 2 bases, and 11 bases lay in between. In germline, CDR1 is MNHEY, CDR2 SVGAGI. The CDR3 length is 13 residues. CDR3 bases: TGTGCCAGCAGGGACTCCGGGGCCTACGAGCAGTACTTC. Translating it yields CASRDSGAYEQYF.

This clonotype was observed at least ten times. This sequence joins TRBV28 and TRBJ1-2; TRBD1 might be the D (6 bases). The CDR3 length is 13 residues. Per the germline V gene, CDR1 is MDHEN and CDR2 is SYDVKM. Deletions cut 5 bases from V and 4 bases from J, with 11 bases between. In nucleotides, the CDR3 is TGTGCCAGCAGTGTACAGGGTTCCTATGGCTACACCTTC. Its protein product is CASSVQGSYGYTF.

The chain links TRBV11-2 to TRBJ2-3; 7 bases are a match to TRBD2. CDR1 SGHAT and CDR2 FQNNGV come from the germline V gene. The CDR3 is 14 residues long. The V gene end was trimmed by 4 bases and the J gene end by 4 bases; junction bases not matched to a gene: 5. Here the CDR3 reads CASSSGLGADTQYF. CDR3 coding DNA: TGTGCCAGCAGCTCCGGACTAGGAGCAGATACGCAGTATTTT.

This clonotype appeared many times. The chain joins TRBV3-1 to TRBJ2-3; the D call may be TRBD1 or TRBD2 (6 bases each). CDR1 and CDR2 (germline): LGHDT, YNNKEL (reference sequence). V shed 8 bases and J shed 4 bases, with 13 bases lying between them. This CDR3 has 13 amino acids. CDR3 region: CASDGGRADTQYF. The CDR3 DNA follows: TGTGCCAGCGACGGGGGCCGGGCAGATACGCAGTATTTT.

This sequence joins TRBV12-3 or TRBV12-4 and TRBJ2-1; 12 nucleotides match TRBD2. V lost 5 bases to trimming and J lost 5 bases; unmatched junction nucleotides: 7. The CDR3 runs 16 residues. The chain's CDR3 is CASSPELAGGHNEQFF. CDR3 sequence (DNA): TGTGCCAGCAGTCCAGAACTAGCGGGAGGACACAATGAGCAGTTCTTC.

This rearrangement joins TRBV29-1 to TRBJ2-3; D not certain. V lost 1 base, J lost 0 bases, and 8 bases lay in between. Germline-derived CDR1 and CDR2 are SQVTM and ANQGSEA. The CDR3 runs 14 residues. CDR3 in DNA: TGCAGCGTTGAAGGCAGGATTAGCACAGATACGCAGTATTTT. Protein: CSVEGRISTDTQYF.

At least ten counts were recorded for this clonotype. The chain couples TRBV12-3 or TRBV12-4 to TRBJ2-3; possibly TRBD2 for D (6 bases). The CDR3 covers 14 residues. V lost 6 bases to trimming and J lost 5 bases, with 15 bases between them. CDR3 sequence: CASSRNGGIDTQYF. The CDR3 DNA reads TGTGCCAGCAGCCGTAATGGAGGGATAGATACGCAGTATTTT.

A few counts support this clonotype. This chain uses TRBV6-1 with TRBJ1-2; D possibly corresponds to TRBD1 (6 bases). Trimming took 6 bases from V and 8 from J, leaving 16 bases between them. CDR3 size: 13 residues. Germline V CDR1 and CDR2: MNHNS, SASEGT. CDR3 in DNA: TGTGCCAGCAGAGGGGACATCCCCCTAGGCTACACCTTC. Amino acids: CASRGDIPLGYTF.

V and J are TRBV7-9 and TRBJ2-3; 16 bases line up with TRBD2. J was trimmed by 4 bases and V by 5 bases; bases with no gene match: 6. CDR3 size: 17 residues. Per the germline V gene, CDR1 is SEHNR and CDR2 is FQNEAQ (reference sequence). As DNA, the CDR3 is TGTGCCAGCAGCCTCGGGACTAGCGGGGGGGCCTCAGATACGCAGTATTTT. Protein sequence: CASSLGTSGGASDTQYF.

In this sample, this clonotype turned up many times. The CDR3 DNA reads TGCAGTGCTAGAGGAGCGTACCGTTACGAGCAGTACTTC. Protein product: CSARGAYRYEQYF. The chain joins TRBV20-1 to TRBJ2-7; D unresolved. With 1 base removed from V and 4 bases from J, the gap between germline ends came to 11 bases. CDR1 is DFQATT and CDR2 is SNEGSKA in the germline V gene (reference sequence). The length of the CDR3 is 13 residues.

This clonotype was detected only a few times. The chain uses TRBV15 and TRBJ2-4; D is unresolved. The CDR3 sequence is 17 residues long. The ends were cut back, 1 base at V and 0 bases at J, with 13 bases in the middle. Germline-derived CDR1 and CDR2 are LNHNV and YYDKDF (reference sequence). The CDR3: CATSRATTTLAKNIQYF. In DNA, the CDR3 is TGTGCCACCAGCAGAGCTACCACAACTCTAGCCAAAAACATTCAGTACTTC.

This clonotype was seen repeatedly, ten times or more. The genes are TRBV20-1 and TRBJ2-7, with D perhaps matching TRBD2 (5 bases). CDR3 length: 13 residues. CDR1 is DFQATT and CDR2 is SNEGSKA in the germline V gene (reference sequence). Trimming removed 3 bases at V and 3 bases at J, with 12 bases between. The CDR3 nucleotides read TGCAGTGCTAGGACGGGAAGCATCTACGAGCAGTACTTC. Its translation: CSARTGSIYEQYF.

This clonotype has only a few counts. As DNA, the CDR3 is TGCGCCAGCAGCGTCGGGACTAGCGGCAACACCGGGGAGCTGTTTTTT. Residues: CASSVGTSGNTGELFF. The rearrangement uses TRBV5-1 and TRBJ2-2, with 11 bases that match TRBD2. Germline V gene data show CDR1 as SGHRS and CDR2 as YFSETQ. The CDR3 covers 16 residues. The ends lost 4 bases at V and 2 bases at J; junction bases unmatched: 4.

This clonotype has just a few counts. This rearrangement joins TRBV4-1 to TRBJ1-2; 8 nucleotides agree with TRBD1. Germline CDR1 is MGHRA and CDR2 is YSYEKL. V lost 4 bases and J lost 5; bases outside the gene matches: 6. The CDR3 runs 14 residues. The CDR3 DNA is TGCGCCAGCAGCCTTCGGACAGGGAAATATGGCTACACCTTC. Translating gives CASSLRTGKYGYTF.

The CDR3, as DNA: TGCGCCAGCAGTTATGGGTCCGGAGGGCAAAACTACAATGAGCAGTTCTTC. As protein: CASSYGSGGQNYNEQFF. The V call is TRBV5-1, the J call TRBJ2-1, with a possible D match to TRBD2 (6 bases). Germline CDR1 reads SGHRS; CDR2 reads YFSETQ. The CDR3 runs 17 residues. With 5 bases removed from V and 3 bases from J, the gap between germline ends came to 21 bases.

This clonotype occurred many times. V usage is TRBV20-1 and J usage is TRBJ2-2; either TRBD1 or TRBD2 may fit D (5 bases each). Trimming took off 0 bases at V and 0 bases at J, with 11 bases between the two ends. The CDR3 covers 16 residues. CDR1 and CDR2 from the germline V gene are DFQATT and SNEGSKA (reference sequence). The CDR3 here is CSAREVSGPNTGELFF. CDR3 DNA sequence: TGCAGTGCTAGAGAGGTGTCGGGGCCGAACACCGGGGAGCTGTTTTTT.

This sequence joins TRBV19 and TRBJ1-1; 7 bases are a match to TRBD1. V was pared by 4 bases and J by 0 bases, with 11 bases of the junction left unmatched. CDR1 is LNHDA, CDR2 SQIVND, per germline (reference sequence). The CDR3 is 17 residues long. CDR3 in DNA: TGTGCCAGTAGTAATAGACAGGGATTCCTAGTGAACACTGAAGCTTTCTTT. Protein sequence: CASSNRQGFLVNTEAFF.

This clonotype occurred many times. This chain joins TRBV20-1 and TRBJ1-5; D may be TRBD1 (5 bases). Germline V gene lookup returns CDR1 DFQATT and CDR2 SNEGSKA (reference sequence). The CDR3 consists of 13 residues. Trimming cost V 3 bases and J 9 bases, with 15 bases left between them. CDR3 nucleotides: TGCAGTGCTAGTCCGGGGGATAATTCGCCCCAGCATTTT. Translated: CSASPGDNSPQHF.